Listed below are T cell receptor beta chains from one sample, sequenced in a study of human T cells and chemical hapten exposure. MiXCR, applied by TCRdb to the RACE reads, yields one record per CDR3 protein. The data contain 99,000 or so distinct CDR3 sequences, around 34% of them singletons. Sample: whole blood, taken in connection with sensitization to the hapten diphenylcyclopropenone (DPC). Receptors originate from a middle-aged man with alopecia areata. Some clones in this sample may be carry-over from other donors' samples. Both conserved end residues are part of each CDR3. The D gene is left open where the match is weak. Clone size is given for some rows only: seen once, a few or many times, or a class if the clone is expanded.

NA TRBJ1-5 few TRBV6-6 TGTGCCAGCACCCGGATGGCGGTTAGCAATCAGCCCCAGCATTTT CASTRMAVSNQPQHF
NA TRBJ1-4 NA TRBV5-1 TGCGCCAGCAGCTTGCCGGCAGCCTCCGGGGGAAAACTGTTTTTT CASSLPAASGGKLFF
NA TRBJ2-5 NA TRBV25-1 TGTGCCAGCAGGGATATAGGGGGGCAAGAGACCCAGTACTTC CASRDIGGQETQYF
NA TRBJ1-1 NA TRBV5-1 TGCGCCAGCACCGGTACAGGTGTTAACACTGAAGCTTTCTTT CASTGTGVNTEAFF
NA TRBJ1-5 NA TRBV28 TGTGCCACCCGAATAAGTAGCAATCAGCCCCAGCATTTT CATRISSNQPQHF
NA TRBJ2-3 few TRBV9 TGTGCCAGCAGCGTAGAACCGGGGGGCCGCACAGATACGCAGTATTTT CASSVEPGGRTDTQYF
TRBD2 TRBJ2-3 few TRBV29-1 TGCAGCGTTGAAGCGAAAGCGGGAGTTAGCGGTGAGCAGTATTTT CSVEAKAGVSGEQYF
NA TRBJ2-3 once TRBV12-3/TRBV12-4 TGTGCCAGCAGTTTAGTCCAGAACACAGATACGCAGTATTTT CASSLVQNTDTQYF
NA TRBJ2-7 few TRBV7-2 TGTGCCAGCAGCCCGGGACAACCCTACGAGCAGTACTTC CASSPGQPYEQYF
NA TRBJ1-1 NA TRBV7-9 TGTGCCAGCAGCTTAGAGAGTGGGCGCAGGACTGAAGCTTTCTTT CASSLESGRRTEAFF
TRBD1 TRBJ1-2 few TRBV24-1 TGTGCCACCGGAGACAGGGGAAACTATGGCTACACCTTC CATGDRGNYGYTF
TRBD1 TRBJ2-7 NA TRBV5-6 TGTGCCAGCAGCTTGGCCGGGACAGGGGGTTACGAGCAGTACTTC CASSLAGTGGYEQYF
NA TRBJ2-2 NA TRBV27 TGTGCCAGCAGCTTCTTCGGCGCGAACACCGGGGAGCTGTTTTTT CASSFFGANTGELFF
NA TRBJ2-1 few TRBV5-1 TGCGCCAGCAGCTTGGGGCTACTAGGTGGATCCTACAATGAGCAGTTCTTC CASSLGLLGGSYNEQFF
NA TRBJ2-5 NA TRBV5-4 TGTGCCAGCAGCTCCCCTAGCGTAGAGACCCAGTACTTC CASSSPSVETQYF
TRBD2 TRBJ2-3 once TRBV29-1 TGCAGCGTTCATAGGTCTAGCGGAGGGGGCACAGATACGCAGTATTTT CSVHRSSGGGTDTQYF
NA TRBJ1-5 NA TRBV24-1 TGTGCCACCAGTGATCGGGATCAGCCCCAGCATTTT CATSDRDQPQHF
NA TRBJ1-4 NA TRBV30 TGTGCCTGGACCCAGGGGAACGGTGAAAAACTGTTTTTT CAWTQGNGEKLFF
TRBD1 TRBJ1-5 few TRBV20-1 TGCAGTGCTACCACAGGGGGCAGCGATCAGCCCCAGCATTTT CSATTGGSDQPQHF
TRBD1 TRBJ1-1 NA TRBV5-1 TGCGCCAGCAGCGGAGACAGGGGTTTGACTGAAGCTTTCTTT CASSGDRGLTEAFF
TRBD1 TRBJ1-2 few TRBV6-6 TGTGCCAGCACCTTCAACAGGGGACATGGCTACACCTTC CASTFNRGHGYTF
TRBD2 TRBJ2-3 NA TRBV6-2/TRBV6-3 TGTGCCAGCAGTCGAACACTAACAACCGGGACTACGAACACAGATACGCAGTATTTT CASSRTLTTGTTNTDTQYF